The T cell receptor beta chain described here comes from a study of read filtering for tumor transcriptome and immune sequencing. Turning to this clonotype: One junction end does not reproduce the germline sequence, and a read error may be involved.

The library was built from approximately 400 ng RNA with molecular barcoded adaptors for alpha/delta and beta/gamma chains. One entry per CDR3 protein results from TCRdb running MiXCR on the reads. The table has more than 100,000 distinct CDR3 sequences, about 13% seen once. This clonotype was sampled from a donor aged 40 or over with multiple myeloma. Source material: a population of CD138-negative cells sorted from bone marrow.

CDR3 bases: TGTGCCAGCAGCCTAGAGGGGTCCGGGGGAACTGAAGCTTCCTTT. Its translation is CASSLEGSGGTEASF. The chain combines TRBV7-6 with TRBJ1-1, with D possibly matching TRBD1 (5 bases). CDR1 is SGHVS and CDR2 is FNYEAQ in the germline V gene. This CDR3 comprises 15 residues.